This is a list of T cell receptor beta chains from one sample in a study of CD8 T cells in ankylosing spondylitis. One entry per CDR3 protein results from TCRdb running MiXCR on the 5' RACE reads. There are 300,000 to 400,000 distinct CDR3 sequences in the sample; about 22% occur only once, and approximately 15% lies in the top ten. Material for sequencing was blood, either unsorted or a sorted T cell fraction (not recorded which). The receptors come from a male donor with ankylosing spondylitis. The CDR3 runs from the conserved cysteine through the conserved F or W. Fields, in order: J gene, V gene, D gene, clone size, CDR3 DNA, CDR3 protein. D genes are given only for firm matches. Some rows mark clone size as missing; the rest say once, few, many or name a class of expanded clone.

>TRBJ1-4|TRBV28|TRBD1|few
TGTGCCAGCAGCCGCCTTGGAGGGGGCAGCGGAAAACTGTTTTTT
CASSRLGGGSGKLFF
>TRBJ1-1|TRBV18|NA|NA
TGTGCCAGCTCGCGGCAGGGGATAGGGACTGAAGCTTTCTTT
CASSRQGIGTEAFF
>TRBJ2-7|TRBV20-1|TRBD2|few
TGCAGTGCTAGAGATAAGACTAGCGGGAGCGGCTACGAGCAGTACTTC
CSARDKTSGSGYEQYF
>TRBJ2-7|TRBV19|NA|NA
TGTGCCAGTAGTATAGACGAGTTTGGGTCCTACGAGCAGTACTTC
CASSIDEFGSYEQYF
>TRBJ2-1|TRBV15|NA|NA
TGTGCCACCAGCAGACCAAGTAGCAATGAGCAGTTCTTC
CATSRPSSNEQFF
>TRBJ2-7|TRBV7-2|TRBD1|few
TGTGCCAGCAGCTTTACAGGGGCCTCCTACGAGCAGTACTTC
CASSFTGASYEQYF
>TRBJ2-1|TRBV20-1|TRBD2|NA
TGCAGTGGACTAGCGGGAGGTGGTGAGCAGTTCTTC
CSGLAGGGEQFF
>TRBJ1-1|TRBV12-3/TRBV12-4|NA|few
TGTGCCAGCAGTTTTGGACCACTCGAAGCTTTCTTT
CASSFGPLEAFF
>TRBJ1-2|TRBV20-1|NA|few
TGCAGTGGCCTAGAGTCCAACTATGGCTACACCTTC
CSGLESNYGYTF
>TRBJ2-2|TRBV7-2|TRBD2|many
TGTGCCAGCAGCCCCCTCGGGACTAGCGGGAGCGCCGGGGAGCTGTTTTTT
CASSPLGTSGSAGELFF
>TRBJ1-1|TRBV20-1|NA|NA
TGCAGTGCTCCCACGGGGGGGCCAAAGGTAGCTTTCTTT
CSAPTGGPKVAFF
>TRBJ2-4|TRBV5-1|TRBD1|few
TGCGCCAGCAGGACCGGGACAGAAAACATTCAGTACTTC
CASRTGTENIQYF
>TRBJ2-5|TRBV4-2|NA|few
TGTGCCAGCAGCCAAGATCCTTACAACTCAGGGGAGACCCAGTACTTC
CASSQDPYNSGETQYF
>TRBJ1-1|TRBV7-2|NA|NA
TGTGCCAGCAGCCCCTTTGGTCGGTCCACTGAAGCTTTCTTT
CASSPFGRSTEAFF
>TRBJ2-2|TRBV7-2|NA|few
NA
CASSQVLRAGELFF
>TRBJ2-2|TRBV29-1|TRBD1|many
TGCAGCGGACGACAGGGGGACACCGGGGAGCTGTTTTTT
CSGRQGDTGELFF
>TRBJ2-1|TRBV5-1|TRBD1|few
TGCGCCAGCAGCATTGGACAGGGCTCCTACAATGAGCAGTTCTTC
CASSIGQGSYNEQFF
>TRBJ2-1|TRBV3-1|NA|NA
TGTGCCAGCAGCCCCTTCAGGATTGAGGAGCAGTTCTTC
CASSPFRIEEQFF
>TRBJ2-5|TRBV28|TRBD1|NA
TGTGCCAGCAGTCGACAGGGAGTAAAAGAGACCCAGTACTTC
CASSRQGVKETQYF
>TRBJ2-3|TRBV20-1|TRBD2|few
TGCAGTGCTAGTGGGGTGTTAGGGACTATTCCCCTTCCGCAGTATTTT
CSASGVLGTIPLPQYF
>TRBJ2-1|TRBV6-1|TRBD2|few
TGTGCCAGCAGGGATCAAGCGGGAGGGAGCTCCTACAATGAGCAGTTCTTC
CASRDQAGGSSYNEQFF
>TRBJ2-7|TRBV28|NA|few
TGTGCCAGCAGTTCCCCTGCCCGCTCCTACGAGCAGTACTTC
CASSSPARSYEQYF
>TRBJ1-1|TRBV6-2/TRBV6-3|NA|NA
TGTGCCAGCAGCGCCGTCGTCAACACTGAAGCTTTCTTT
CASSAVVNTEAFF
>TRBJ1-5|TRBV6-1|TRBD1|few
TGTGCCAGCAGTGAGACAGGGGGCCCTGGGCAGCCCCAGCATTTT
CASSETGGPGQPQHF
>TRBJ2-3|TRBV6-1|TRBD2|NA
TGTGCCAGCACACCGGGAGGGGTGGATACGCAGTATTTT
CASTPGGVDTQYF
>TRBJ2-7|TRBV28|NA|few
TGTGCCAGCACCAAGAGCTCCTACGAGCAGTACTTC
CASTKSSYEQYF
>TRBJ1-4|TRBV12-3/TRBV12-4|NA|NA
TGTGCCAGCAGTTCGAGGACAGATACAACTAATGAAAAACTGTTTTTT
CASSSRTDTTNEKLFF
>TRBJ2-1|TRBV10-3|NA|few
TGTGCCATCAGTGAGTCGCGGGGAGCGTTCTTC
CAISESRGAFF
>TRBJ2-5|TRBV29-1|NA|NA
TGCAGCGTTGTTGGGGCAGAGACCCAGTACTTC
CSVVGAETQYF
>TRBJ2-1|TRBV5-4|NA|few
TGTGCCAGCAGCTTTATTGGCGGGGATGAGCAGTTCTTC
CASSFIGGDEQFF
>TRBJ2-7|TRBV12-3/TRBV12-4|NA|few
TGTGCCAGCAGTTTGCCCGGGGGATTCTACGAGCAGTACTTC
CASSLPGGFYEQYF
>TRBJ1-1|TRBV29-1|NA|NA
TGCAGCGTTGGAGGGACTGAAGCTTTCTTT
CSVGGTEAFF
>TRBJ2-7|TRBV4-2|NA|few
TGTGCCAGCAGCCAAGTCCGGGACGGACCCTACGAGCAGTACTTC
CASSQVRDGPYEQYF
>TRBJ2-2|TRBV9|TRBD1|NA
TGTGCCAGCAGCGAATCCTCGGGACAGGGTAGTGAGCTGTTTTTT
CASSESSGQGSELFF
>TRBJ2-3|TRBV3-1|NA|NA
TGTGCCAGCAGCCAGGTTAACACAGATACGCAGTATTTT
CASSQVNTDTQYF
>TRBJ2-1|TRBV12-3/TRBV12-4|NA|many
TGTGCCAGCAGACCCAACAGGGTACGGGATAATGAGCAGTTCTTC
CASRPNRVRDNEQFF
>TRBJ1-6|TRBV20-1|TRBD1|NA
TGCAGTGCTCCGGGACAGTCCATTTCACCCCTCCACTTT
CSAPGQSISPLHF
>TRBJ2-2|TRBV25-1|TRBD2|few
TGTGCCAGCAGTGAGCTAGCGGGAGTAGGCACCGGGGAGCTGTTTTTT
CASSELAGVGTGELFF
>TRBJ2-1|TRBV19|NA|NA
TGTGCCAGTAGTATTGACAATGAGCAGTTCTTC
CASSIDNEQFF
>TRBJ1-2|TRBV2|TRBD1|many
TGTGCCAGCAATCAACAGGGGACTAACTATGGCTACACCTTC
CASNQQGTNYGYTF